This T cell receptor beta chain emerged from a study of spatial heterogeneity in lung cancer. The time point is: blood at routine non-recurrence follow-up after resection. Using its own MiXCR run on the 5' RACE reads, TCRdb lists one record per CDR3 protein. Of approximately 43,000 distinct CDR3 sequences listed, roughly a tenth were seen once; the top ten hold 15% to 20%. Whole-study findings and limits: At resection, ubiquitous expanded tumor TCRs appeared in blood more than at follow-up.

This clonotype has ten or more counts. Its antigen is not identified. This CDR3 is 14 amino acids long. Per germline, CDR1 SQVTM and CDR2 ANQGSEA. The V end lost 0 bases, the J end lost 2 bases, and 8 bases lay between the germline ends. The material was PBMCs, obtained at follow-up. The V call is TRBV29-1, the J call TRBJ2-4; weak D call: TRBD1 (6 bases). This clonotype originated in a female donor with early-stage non-small cell lung cancer. The CDR3 loop is CSVEDQGTKNIQYF. The CDR3, as DNA: TGCAGCGTTGAAGATCAGGGGACCAAAAACATTCAGTACTTC.